Here is one TCR beta chain with its context. This entry belongs to a study of blood T cells in healthy people across ages. A second PCR, run for about 7 to 12 cycles, used a sample-barcoded 5' primer plus a J-beta primer mix. Every cDNA molecule bore a tag from a template-switch adaptor containing 12 random nucleotides. TCRdb independently ran MiXCR on the 5' RACE reads; one entry per CDR3 protein. The sample records more than 650,000 distinct CDR3 sequences, approximately 55% being singletons. The sample comprised blood. The sequence came from a man at least 80 years old in good health.

The CDR3 nucleotides are TGCAGTGCTGCCACTGGACAGGGGGCGATCTACGAGCAGTACTTC. The encoded protein is CSAATGQGAIYEQYF. This sequence joins TRBV20-1 and TRBJ2-4, with 11 bases matching TRBD1. The better agreement between TRBJ2-7 and the DNA end casts doubt on the J call. Looked up from germline, CDR1 is DFQATT and CDR2 is SNEGSKA (reference sequence). The CDR3 length is 15 residues.